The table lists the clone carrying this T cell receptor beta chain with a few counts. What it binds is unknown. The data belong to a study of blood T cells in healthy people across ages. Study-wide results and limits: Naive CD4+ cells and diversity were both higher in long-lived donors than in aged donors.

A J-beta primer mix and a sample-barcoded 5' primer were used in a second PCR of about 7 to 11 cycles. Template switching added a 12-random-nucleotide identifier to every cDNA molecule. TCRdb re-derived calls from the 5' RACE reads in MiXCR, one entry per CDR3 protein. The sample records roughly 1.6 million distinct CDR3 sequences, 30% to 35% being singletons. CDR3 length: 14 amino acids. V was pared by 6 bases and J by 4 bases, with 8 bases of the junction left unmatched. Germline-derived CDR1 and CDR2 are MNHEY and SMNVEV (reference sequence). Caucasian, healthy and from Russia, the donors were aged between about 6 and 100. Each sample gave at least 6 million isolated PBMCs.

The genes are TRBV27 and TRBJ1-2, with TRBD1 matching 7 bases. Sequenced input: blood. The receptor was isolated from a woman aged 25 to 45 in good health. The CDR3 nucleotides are TGTGCCAGCAGCAAGACAGGGCTTTCCTATGGCTACACCTTC. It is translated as CASSKTGLSYGYTF.